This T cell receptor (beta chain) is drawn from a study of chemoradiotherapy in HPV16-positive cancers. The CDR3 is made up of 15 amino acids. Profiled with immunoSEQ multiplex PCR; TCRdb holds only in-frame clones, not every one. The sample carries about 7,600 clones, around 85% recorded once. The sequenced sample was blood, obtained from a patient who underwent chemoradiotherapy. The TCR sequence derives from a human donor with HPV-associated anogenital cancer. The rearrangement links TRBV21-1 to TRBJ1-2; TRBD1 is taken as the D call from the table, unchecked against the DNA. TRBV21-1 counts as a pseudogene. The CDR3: CASSTTDGTGPGYTF. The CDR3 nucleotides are TGTGCCAGCAGCACAACAGACGGGACAGGACCTGGCTACACCTTC.